This entry is about one T cell receptor (beta chain). This entry belongs to a study of blood T cell repertoires in COVID-19. About the study: Whether acute or convalescent, the COVID-19 samples came from the United States, Italy and Spain. Nucleic acid was either cDNA or gDNA, and it came from T cells, B-cell-depleted T cells, or PBMCs.

CDR3 length: 14 amino acids. CDR1 KGHDR and CDR2 SFDVKD come from the germline V gene. V lost 6 bases, J lost 7 bases, and 3 bases stayed unmatched. Study processing details: Reference gene primer amplification yielded estimated nucleated cell counts. Using immunoSEQ multiplex PCR, the repertoire was profiled, and TCRdb retains in-frame clones only, with some absent. Clone size and the V and J calls come from that table; the DNA yielded D and trimming. The table records roughly 190,000 clones, about 85% of them present only once. The sequencing input was peripheral blood. The V gene is TRBV24-1, the J gene TRBJ2-1; 12 bases agree with TRBD2. The sequence came from a man in his sixties with active or convalescent COVID-19. The CDR3 spells CATSTSGGSNEQFF. CDR3 DNA sequence: TGTGCCACCAGTACTAGCGGGGGGTCAAATGAGCAGTTCTTC.